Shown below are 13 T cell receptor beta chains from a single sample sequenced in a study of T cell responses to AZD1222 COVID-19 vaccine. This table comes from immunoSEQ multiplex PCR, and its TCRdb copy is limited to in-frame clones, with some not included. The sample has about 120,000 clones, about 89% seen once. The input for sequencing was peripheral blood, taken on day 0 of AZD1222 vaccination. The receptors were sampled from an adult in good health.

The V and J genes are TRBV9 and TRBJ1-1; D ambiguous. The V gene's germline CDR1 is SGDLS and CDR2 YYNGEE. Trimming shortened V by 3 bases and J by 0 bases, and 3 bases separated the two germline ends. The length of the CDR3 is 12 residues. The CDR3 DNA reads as TGTGCCAGCAGCGGATTGAACACTGAAGCTTTCTTT. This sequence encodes CASSGLNTEAFF.

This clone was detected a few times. The CDR3, as DNA: TGTGCCAGCAGCGCCTCAGAGTATAGCAATCAGCCCCAGCATTTT. It specifies CASSASEYSNQPQHF. The V and J genes are TRBV9 and TRBJ1-5; no firm D call. The CDR3 spans 15 residues. Germline values: CDR1 SGDLS, CDR2 YYNGEE. Trimming shortened V by 3 bases and J by 0 bases, and 10 bases separated the two germline ends.

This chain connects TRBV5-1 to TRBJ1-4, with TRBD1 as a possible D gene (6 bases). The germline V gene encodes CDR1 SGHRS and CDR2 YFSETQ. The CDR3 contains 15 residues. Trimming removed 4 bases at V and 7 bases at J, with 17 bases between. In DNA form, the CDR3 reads TGCGCCAGCAGCCCGGAGGGGGGGGCGGTTGAAAAACTGTTTTTT. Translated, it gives CASSPEGGAVEKLFF.

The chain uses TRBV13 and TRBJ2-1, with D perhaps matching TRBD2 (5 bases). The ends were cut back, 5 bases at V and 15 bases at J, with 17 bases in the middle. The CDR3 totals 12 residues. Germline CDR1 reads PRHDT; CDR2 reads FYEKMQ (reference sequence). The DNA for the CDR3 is TGTGCCAGCAGCAACTCGACAAGGCGGGTGTTCTTC. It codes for CASSNSTRRVFF.

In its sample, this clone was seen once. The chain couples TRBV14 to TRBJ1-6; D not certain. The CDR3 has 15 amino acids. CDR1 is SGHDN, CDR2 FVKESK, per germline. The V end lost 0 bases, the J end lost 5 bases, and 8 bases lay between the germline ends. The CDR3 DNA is TGTGCCAGCAGCCAAGATCCGGTGGATAATTCACCCCTCCACTTT. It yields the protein CASSQDPVDNSPLHF. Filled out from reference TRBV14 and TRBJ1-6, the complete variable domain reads EAGVTQFPSHSVIEKGQTVTLRCDPISGHDNLYWYRRVMGKEIKFLLHFVKESKQDESGMPNNRFLAERTGGTYSTLKVQPAELEDSGVYFCASSQDPVDNSPLHFGNGTRLTVT.

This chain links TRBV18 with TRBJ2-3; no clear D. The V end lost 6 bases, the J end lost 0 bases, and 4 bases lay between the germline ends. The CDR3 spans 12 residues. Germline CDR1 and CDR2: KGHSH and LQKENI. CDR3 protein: CASSPSTDTQYF. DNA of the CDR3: TGTGCCAGCTCGCCAAGCACAGATACGCAGTATTTT.

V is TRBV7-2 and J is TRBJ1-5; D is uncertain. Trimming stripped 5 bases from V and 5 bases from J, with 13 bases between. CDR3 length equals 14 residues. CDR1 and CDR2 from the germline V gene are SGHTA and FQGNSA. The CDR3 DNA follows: TGTGCCAGCAGCCAACCGGGGTGGGATCAGCCCCAGCATTTT. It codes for CASSQPGWDQPQHF.

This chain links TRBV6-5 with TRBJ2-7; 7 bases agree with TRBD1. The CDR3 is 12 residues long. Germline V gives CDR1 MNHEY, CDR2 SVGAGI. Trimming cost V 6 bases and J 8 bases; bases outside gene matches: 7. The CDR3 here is CASSERQGQQYF. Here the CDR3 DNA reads TGTGCCAGCAGCGAGAGACAGGGCCAGCAGTACTTC.

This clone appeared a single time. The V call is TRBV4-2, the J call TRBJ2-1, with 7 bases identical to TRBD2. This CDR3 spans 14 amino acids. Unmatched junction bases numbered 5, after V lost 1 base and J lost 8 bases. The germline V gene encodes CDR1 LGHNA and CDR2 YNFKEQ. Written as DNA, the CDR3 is TGTGCCAGCAGCCAAGCGGGACTAATGGATGAGCAGTTCTTC. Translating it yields CASSQAGLMDEQFF.

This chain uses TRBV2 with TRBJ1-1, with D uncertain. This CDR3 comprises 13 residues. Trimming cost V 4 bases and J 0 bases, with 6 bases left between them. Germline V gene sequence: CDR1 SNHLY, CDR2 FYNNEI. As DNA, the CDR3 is TGTGCCAGCAGTGTAGCCCTGAACACTGAAGCTTTCTTT. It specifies CASSVALNTEAFF.

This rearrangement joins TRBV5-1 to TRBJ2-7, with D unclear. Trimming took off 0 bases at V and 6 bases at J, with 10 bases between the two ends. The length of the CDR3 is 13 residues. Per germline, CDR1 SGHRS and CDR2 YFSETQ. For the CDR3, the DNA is TGCGCCAGCAGCTTGGCCTCCCCGGGCGAGCAGTACTTC. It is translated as CASSLASPGEQYF.

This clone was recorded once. CDR3 nucleotides: TGTGCCATCAACCCCGGGAGCGGGAGGGACGGCTACGAGCAGTACTTC. Translation gives CAINPGSGRDGYEQYF. The gene calls are TRBV10-3 and TRBJ2-7, with 10 positions matching TRBD2. V shed 7 bases, J shed 3 bases, and the junction held 12 bases outside the gene matches. Germline lookup yields CDR1 ENHRY and CDR2 SYGVKD. The CDR3 is 16 residues long.

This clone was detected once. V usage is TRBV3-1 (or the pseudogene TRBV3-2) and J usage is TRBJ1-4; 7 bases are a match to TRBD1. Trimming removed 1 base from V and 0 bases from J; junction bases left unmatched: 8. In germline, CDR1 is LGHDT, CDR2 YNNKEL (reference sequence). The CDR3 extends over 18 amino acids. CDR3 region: CASSQAAGTVATNEKLFF. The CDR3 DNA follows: TGTGCCAGCAGCCAAGCGGCGGGGACAGTTGCAACTAATGAAAAACTGTTTTTT.